This is a list of T cell receptor beta chains from one sample in a study of T cells in localized non-small cell lung cancer. The protocol was immunoSEQ multiplex PCR, while the TCRdb copy is restricted to in-frame clones and leaves out a portion. The table includes around 31,000 clones, approximately 88% detected once. The input for sequencing was peripheral blood, taken before any cancer treatment. These receptors were taken from an older female donor with stage I lung adenocarcinoma. CDR3s include the opening cysteine and the closing phenylalanine or tryptophan.

TRBV4-3 | CASSQGWGAGTEAFF
TRBV5-1 | CASSLGQGAKGYEQYF
TRBV10-2 | CASRTSGGGTGELFF
TRBV2 | CASNFGQASNGYTF
TRBV5-1 | CASSLAGRLNTGELFF
TRBV7-2 | CASSLISGYEQYF
TRBV30 | CAWTLTGGTEAFF
TRBV2 | CASSRQAAEAFF
TRBV7-2 | CASSRAGTGGSETQYF
TRBV19 | CASRAGDAAGLYEQYF
TRBV19 | CASNPGTGTGEQYF
TRBV18 | CASSPGSGNYGYTF
TRBV4-3 | CASSQERGFQRRKNEQFF
TRBV28 | CASRGNQGRPDYYEQYF
TRBV6-6 | CASSGTGDYGYTF
TRBV30 | CAWSAVRVYF
TRBV9 | CASSVPGEALTSTDTQYF
TRBV30 | CAWRRQTNYGYTF
TRBV11-1 | CASSTRRYQETQYF
TRBV6-5 | CASSYNREGYEQYF
TRBV10-3 | CAIRTSGYNEQFF
TRBV10-3 | CAISEDRGGNQPQHF
TRBV7-9 | CASSWDGSSGNTIYF
TRBV5-1 | CASSLVSGSYNEQFF
TRBV5-5 | CASSSGTDYGYTF
TRBV18 | CASSPIFDSTGELFF
TRBV19 | CASSITTSGYNEQFF
TRBV30 | CASGAYGYGYTF
TRBV11-2 | CASSLGASGRYEQFF
TRBV7-9 | CASSRDTYEQYF
TRBV15 | CATSVGGVSSGNTIYF
TRBV5-6 | CASSLRDRDTGELFF
TRBV9 | CASSLGLADYNEQFF
TRBV5-1 | CASSLELAGGLTGELFF
TRBV30 | CAWTQGAYNEQFF
TRBV30 | CAWSPGAGGYTF
TRBV12-5 | CASGFRFENEQFF
TRBV18 | CASSLQETQYF
TRBV10-2 | CASSGQANTEAFF
TRBV5-1 | CASSLDSLNTEAFF
TRBV10-1 | CASSGQGTNTGELFF
TRBV5-1 | CASSSGTILNEQYF
TRBV30 | CAWSVGVQETQYF
TRBV21-1 | CASGRALYEQYF
TRBV7-2 | CASSSGTGRAYEQYF